These 19 T cell receptor beta chains came from one sample sequenced in a study of blood T cells in healthy people across ages. The use of a sample-barcoded 5' primer and a J-beta primer mix characterized a second PCR of about 7 to 12 cycles. Each CDR3 protein is one row after TCRdb ran MiXCR on the 5' RACE reads. The data hold around 1,100,000 distinct CDR3 sequences, with more than 30% observed a single time. Input material: blood. The receptors originated from a man aged 18 to 29 in good health.

The CDR3 nucleotides read TGTGCCATCAGCCGGGACAAATACAATGAGCAGTTCTTC. This sequence encodes CAISRDKYNEQFF. V usage is TRBV10-3 and J usage is TRBJ2-1, with D perhaps TRBD1 (6 bases). The V end lost 6 bases, the J end lost 4 bases, and 10 bases lay between the germline ends. Germline CDR1 and CDR2: ENHRY and SYGVKD. The CDR3 is made up of 13 amino acids.

This clonotype was detected a few times. The chain combines TRBV7-9 with TRBJ1-2; 10 bases are a match to TRBD1. Germline V gives CDR1 SEHNR, CDR2 FQNEAQ (reference sequence). V was clipped by 4 bases and J by 4 bases; unmatched bases: 9. The CDR3 has 16 amino acids. In DNA form, the CDR3 reads TGTGCCAGCAGCTCCCTGGGGACAGGGGCGGCCTATGGCTACACCTTC. This gives the protein CASSSLGTGAAYGYTF.

The rearrangement joins TRBV12-3 or TRBV12-4 to TRBJ1-6; D gene uncertain. The CDR3 is 14 residues long. Trimming shortened V by 3 bases and J by 10 bases, and 13 bases separated the two germline ends. The CDR3 DNA is TGTGCCAGCAGTTTCAAGGGAGTGGGGTCACCCCTCCACTTT. As protein: CASSFKGVGSPLHF.

J is TRBJ1-5 and V is TRBV20-1; the D is unclear. Germline V CDR1 and CDR2: DFQATT, SNEGSKA (reference sequence). V lost 0 bases and J 7 bases, leaving 10 bases between the germline ends. CDR3 length: 13 residues. The CDR3 here is CSARDRSEQPQHF. The CDR3 nucleotides are TGCAGTGCTAGAGACAGGTCTGAGCAGCCCCAGCATTTT.

The rearrangement uses TRBV9 and TRBJ1-5, with a tentative D call TRBD1 (5 bases). Trimming cost V 3 bases and J 0 bases, with 7 bases left between them. This CDR3 is 14 amino acids long. Germline V gene data show CDR1 as SGDLS and CDR2 as YYNGEE. CDR3 region: CASSADTSNQPQHF. As DNA, the CDR3 is TGTGCCAGCAGCGCGGACACTAGCAATCAGCCCCAGCATTTT.

The chain is built from TRBV4-1 and TRBJ1-1; D might be TRBD1 (5 bases). Germline V CDR1 and CDR2: MGHRA, YSYEKL. Trimming pared 1 base from V and 6 bases from J, leaving 12 bases between. The CDR3 has 14 amino acids. The CDR3 region is CASSQVGRAAEAFF. CDR3 in DNA: TGCGCCAGCAGCCAAGTAGGCAGGGCAGCTGAAGCTTTCTTT.

The rearrangement joins TRBV6-2 or TRBV6-3 to TRBJ2-1, with 7 nucleotides matching TRBD2. V lost 8 bases, J lost 7 bases, and 17 bases stayed unmatched. CDR1 is MNHEY, CDR2 SVGEGT, per germline. The CDR3 spans 16 residues. The CDR3 is CASRLLGGSCWNEQFF. The CDR3 region has the DNA TGTGCCAGCCGACTTCTGGGGGGGAGCTGCTGGAATGAGCAGTTCTTC.

This clonotype was observed a handful of times. The rearrangement joins TRBV10-3 to TRBJ2-2; D remains ambiguous. V lost 4 bases to trimming and J lost 5 bases, with 8 bases between them. CDR1 and CDR2 (germline): ENHRY, SYGVKD. The CDR3 consists of 13 residues. The DNA of the CDR3 is TGTGCCATCAGTGGGGCCTTGACCGGGGAGCTGTTTTTT. It encodes CAISGALTGELFF.

The V gene is TRBV12-3 or TRBV12-4, the J gene TRBJ1-4; maybe TRBD1 (5 bases). V was cut by 6 bases and J by 8 bases, with 16 bases left in between. This CDR3 has 14 residues. CDR3 in amino acids: CASRPTEGREKLFF. The CDR3 DNA sequence: TGTGCCAGCAGGCCCACAGAGGGGCGAGAAAAACTGTTTTTT.

The chain combines TRBV4-3 with TRBJ1-4; D is perhaps TRBD1 (5 bases). The CDR3 covers 13 residues. Germline CDR1 is LGHNA and CDR2 is YSLEER. The V gene lost 0 bases and the J gene lost 14 bases, with 13 bases spanning the gap. The CDR3 loop reads CASSQDPGTHLFF. In nucleotides, the CDR3 is TGCGCCAGCAGCCAAGACCCCGGGACTCATCTGTTTTTT.

This clonotype turned up a few times. The CDR3 loop reads CSAQRAGYNEQYF. The CDR3 DNA reads TGCAGTGCACAGAGGGCCGGGTACAATGAGCAGTACTTC. The V and J genes are TRBV20-1 and TRBJ2-5, with D maybe TRBD2 (5 bases). There are 13 residues in the CDR3. Trimming took off 6 bases at V and 11 bases at J, with 22 bases between the two ends. Germline V CDR1 and CDR2: DFQATT, SNEGSKA (reference sequence).

A few counts support this clonotype. The V gene is TRBV15, the J gene TRBJ1-6; possibly TRBD1 for D (6 bases). Trimming removed 0 bases at V and 13 bases at J, with 19 bases between. Germline CDR1 and CDR2: LNHNV and YYDKDF (reference sequence). The CDR3 is 16 residues long. The CDR3 region has the DNA TGTGCCACCAGCAGAGATTTGTTGCAGGGGCATGTTCCCCTCCACTTT. Its translation: CATSRDLLQGHVPLHF.

The chain links TRBV9 to TRBJ2-2; D may be TRBD1 (6 bases). This CDR3 spans 14 amino acids. Per germline, CDR1 SGDLS and CDR2 YYNGEE. Between the trimmed V and J ends, which lost 6 bases and 5 bases, there was a span of 14 bases. CDR3 nucleotides: TGTGCCAGCAAGGGGACACTAGGTACCGGGGAGCTGTTTTTT. The encoded protein is CASKGTLGTGELFF.

The chain couples TRBV20-1 to TRBJ1-1; tentatively, D is TRBD1 (6 bases). Trimming cost V 3 bases and J 4 bases, with 21 bases left between them. The CDR3 is 16 residues long. The germline CDR1 and CDR2 sequences are DFQATT and SNEGSKA (reference sequence). Written as DNA, the CDR3 is TGCAGTGCTAGTTACAGGGAAACTTTTTTGGGCACTGAAGCTTTCTTT. Amino acids: CSASYRETFLGTEAFF.

This clonotype was seen more than once but under ten times. The chain couples TRBV7-9 to TRBJ2-7; D gene ambiguous. Trimming took off 0 bases at V and 2 bases at J, with 8 bases between the two ends. The CDR3 totals 14 residues. From germline, CDR1 is SEHNR and CDR2 FQNEAQ (reference sequence). The CDR3 spells CASSLAGDPYEQYF. The DNA for the CDR3 is TGTGCCAGCAGCTTAGCAGGCGACCCCTACGAGCAGTACTTC.

This clonotype was counted between two and nine times. The chain links TRBV7-6 to TRBJ1-1; D is unclear. Trimming left V 2 bases short and J 7 bases short, with 11 bases between. This CDR3 contains 13 residues. CDR1 and CDR2 (germline): SGHVS, FNYEAQ. The CDR3 region has the DNA TGTGCCAGCAGCTTATATTTCGAGGGTGAAGCTTTCTTT. The encoded protein is CASSLYFEGEAFF.

The V gene is TRBV4-1, the J gene TRBJ2-5; 9 nucleotides agree with TRBD1. J gave up 3 bases and V 2 bases, and 7 bases lay outside the gene matches. Germline CDR1 reads MGHRA; CDR2 reads YSYEKL. The length of the CDR3 is 16 residues. The CDR3 loop is CASSQSPTGGEETQYF. CDR3 nucleotide sequence: TGCGCCAGCAGCCAATCTCCGACAGGGGGTGAAGAGACCCAGTACTTC.

The chain links TRBV11-1 to TRBJ1-1; D uncertain. CDR3 length equals 15 residues. Germline assignment: CDR1 SGHAT and CDR2 FQDESV (reference sequence). The germline V and J ends were trimmed by 8 bases and 0 bases, with 16 bases remaining between them. The CDR3 loop reads CASGRAENMNTEAFF. Written as DNA, the CDR3 is TGTGCCAGCGGACGGGCCGAAAACATGAACACTGAAGCTTTCTTT.

The chain uses TRBV29-1 and TRBJ1-1; D perhaps matches TRBD1 (6 bases). This CDR3 comprises 13 residues. V was trimmed by 6 bases and J by 2 bases, leaving 13 bases between them. Germline CDR1 and CDR2: SQVTM and ANQGSEA. CDR3 DNA: TGCAGCGTCCAGGGGCTATTAAACACTGAAGCTTTCTTT. It is translated as CSVQGLLNTEAFF.